This TCR beta chain originates from a study of blood T cells in healthy people across ages (dated by TCRdb to the mid-2010s). With regard to the full study: In model experiments, template switching captured roughly one uniquely barcoded TCR beta cDNA molecule for every two T cells. Two additional independent replicas of 1 million unique cDNA reads from the same blood draw were analyzed for two donors (one aged 18 to 30 and one aged 80 or older). Age-related changes in TCR beta repertoire diversity were measured in the study by deep sequencing normalized with unique cDNA molecular identifiers. To avoid experimental bias, donors of different ages were randomly spread across the sequencing lanes. Donors were grouped into four age groups: young (average about 15 years), middle-aged (39), aged (about 60) and long-lived (approximately 78). General study outcomes and caveats: Estimates of total diversity based on one million sequenced T cells were regarded as lower bounds and as underestimates. Compared with the aged group, the long-lived group had more naive CD4+ T cells, fewer expanded clones and increased TCR diversity, suggesting age selection. Observed TCR beta diversity per million T cells fell roughly linearly with age, and a significant reduction was already apparent by age around 40. Because the CMV infection status of the donors was unknown, age-related changes in expanded clonotypes may potentially have been confounded. The percentage of naive T cells measured by flow cytometry correlated strongly with observed TCR beta diversity. Because profiling used bulk unsorted PBMCs, naive and antigen-experienced compartments could not be compared conclusively.

In regard to this clonotype: The antigen this receptor binds is unknown. Base-call qualities are not available, and no considerably larger clone is one nucleotide away.

CDR1 MGHDK and CDR2 SYGVNS are derived from the germline V gene. The V end loses 11 bases and the J end loses 2 bases, and a stretch of 15 bases separates them. CDR3 length: 14 amino acids, cysteine to phenylalanine. The sequence is cut down to CDR3 DNA, 42 bases in frame from base 1. Library prep was done by 5' RACE. The sequencer was an Illumina HiSeq 2500. The second PCR ran for about 7 to 11 cycles and used a J-beta primer mix along with a sample-barcoded 5' primer. Each TCR beta cDNA molecule received a unique molecular identifier from a template-switch 5' adaptor carrying 12 random nucleotides. At least 2.5 million CDR3-containing paired-end reads were obtained from each sample. First-strand cDNA was synthesized from all RNA with the Mint cDNA synthesis kit, primed by a TRBC-specific oligonucleotide. Following uracil-DNA glycosylase treatment, a first 18-cycle PCR with universal primers M1SS and BC2_uni_R was performed on all cDNA. The authors' analysis ran thus. Normalization of each sample was performed by random selection of 1 million high-quality reads, each carrying a distinct molecular identifier. Instead of being binned into consensus sequences, reads with shared molecular identifiers were discarded. MiTCR, set to a Q25 quality threshold and the strictest error-elimination algorithm, was used for CDR3 identification, clonotype clustering and error correction. Lower-bound total TCR beta diversity was estimated with a nonparametric unseen species model using Euler transformation. TCRdb reprocessing: public reads trimmed at Q25 with fastp, clones called with MiXCR, in-frame beta chains kept. Rows matching on CDR3 protein sequence are summarized as one entry with the most common DNA and genes. The V and J calls here are based on TCRdb, not the publication. The sample has about 1.5 million distinct CDR3 sequences on record, approximately 39% of them singletons. The top ten constitute just over 4% of the sample.

Donors were 30 to 45 systemically healthy Caucasian individuals from Russia aged 6 to 90 years. Each donor gave about 9.2 milliliters of peripheral blood, drawn into EDTA-treated Vacutainer tubes. PBMCs were isolated by Ficoll-Paque density-gradient centrifugation, with at least 7 million obtained per sample. Trizol reagent was used to extract total RNA from the PBMCs, yielding at least 5.5 micrograms per sample. For every donor, an aliquot of PBMCs went through flow cytometry to measure the percentages of naive CD45RAhigh/CD27high T cells. The specimen sequenced was blood. This sequence originates from a young woman in good health. Here the chain combines TRBV25-1 and TRBJ1-4; no D segment can be confidently identified. The CDR3 sequence is CAGVDPQTNEKLFF. The nucleotide sequence is given as TGTGCCGGCGTAGATCCGCAGACTAATGAAAAACTGTTTTTT.